This TCR beta chain was obtained from a study of cytotoxic CD8 clonotypes in ibrutinib-treated CLL. Study-wide context: Recorded responses included around 24 partial and 2 complete; following median about 70 months, approximately 14 stayed remitted and about 12 progressed.

Trimming cost V 0 bases and J 9 bases, with 14 bases left between them. Germline V gene data show CDR1 as SGHDN and CDR2 as FVKESK. There are 14 residues in the CDR3. Worth noting for this clone: Its antigen is undetermined.

The study's findings and limits: Public clonotypes were uncommon and contracted or stayed stable on treatment. Clonality showed a rise at ibrutinib response that reversed toward baseline at progression.

A 1 in 200,000 to 1 in 1 million T cell depth was the sequencing target. Only in-frame clones appear in the TCRdb table, and some are missing; sequencing was by immunoSEQ multiplex PCR. The table records roughly 250,000 clones, roughly 74% of them present only once. The sample in question was PBMCs, obtained after 24 months of ibrutinib treatment. V usage is TRBV14 and J usage is TRBJ1-2, with D possibly being TRBD1 (5 bases). This receptor was taken from a human donor with chronic lymphocytic leukemia. The CDR3 DNA is TGTGCCAGCAGCCAAGATGAAGGGGCCGGCCGCTACACCTTC. Encoded protein: CASSQDEGAGRYTF.